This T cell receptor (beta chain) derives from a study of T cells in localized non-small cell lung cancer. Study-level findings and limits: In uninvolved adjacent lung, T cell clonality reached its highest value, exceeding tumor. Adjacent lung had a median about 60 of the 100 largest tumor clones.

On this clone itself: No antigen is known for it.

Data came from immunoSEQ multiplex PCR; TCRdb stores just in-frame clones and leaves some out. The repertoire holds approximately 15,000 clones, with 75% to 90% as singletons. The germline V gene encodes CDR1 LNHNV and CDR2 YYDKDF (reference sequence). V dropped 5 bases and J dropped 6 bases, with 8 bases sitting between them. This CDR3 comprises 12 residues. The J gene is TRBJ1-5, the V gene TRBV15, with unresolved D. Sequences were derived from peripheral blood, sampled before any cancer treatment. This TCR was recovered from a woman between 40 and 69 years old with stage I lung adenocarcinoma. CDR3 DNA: TGTGCCACCAGCGGAGCGGGTCAGCCCCAGCATTTT. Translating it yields CATSGAGQPQHF.